The clone carrying this TCR beta chain showed up just a few times. Antigen: not known. Naive, central memory, regulatory and stem cell-like memory cells within the CD4+ compartment were sorted using CD45RO/CCR7/CD25/CD127/CD95/CD27. The whole isolated RNA underwent reverse transcription, so sequencing captured expressed TCRB transcripts. Profiling relied on immunoSEQ multiplex PCR, and the TCRdb table lists in-frame clones only, not all of them. The table has roughly 230,000 clones, over 8.5% seen once. This sample was included in a study of beta chain features in type 1 diabetes. Findings and caveats of the study: Within each of all four CD4+ subsets, Type 1 diabetes patients had TCRB CDR3s that were moderately but significantly shorter. Equally in patients and controls, shorter templates might have been favored by PCR. Fewer junction insertions and more nucleotide deletions appeared in type 1 diabetes patients.

The CDR3 runs to 12 residues. Germline values: CDR1 MNHNY, CDR2 SVGAGI (reference sequence). Trimming removed 8 bases at V and 5 bases at J, with 12 bases between. This chain connects TRBV6-6 to TRBJ1-2; D may be TRBD1 (6 bases). The sample was naive CD4+ T cells from blood. This clonotype originated in a woman aged 18-29 years in good health. DNA of the CDR3: TGTGCCAGCGCCAGGGGCTTATATGGCTACACCTTC. Protein product: CASARGLYGYTF.